The T cell receptor (beta chain) under discussion was sequenced for a study of PD-1 blockade in classical Hodgkin lymphoma. The CDR3 length is 15 residues. V lost 6 bases to trimming and J lost 4 bases, with 18 bases between them. Germline lookup yields CDR1 LGHNT and CDR2 FRNRAP. Study-wide points: With CD4+ cells, TCR diversity rose significantly by C4D1, but not with CD8+ cells.

Indicated time point: cycle 4 day 1 (C4D1), after around six weeks of nivolumab. Every patient experienced relapse after autologous stem cell transplantation, and brentuximab vedotin exposure varied. Magnetic depletion of unwanted cells isolated CD4+ T cells from thawed PBMCs. Patients' outcomes at their best amounted to complete response, partial response or progressive disease. Sequencing was performed with immunoSEQ multiplex PCR; in TCRdb, only in-frame clones are kept and a portion is missing. The sample holds roughly 30,000 clones, about 86% seen once. This clone turned up a few times. Its antigen is as yet unknown.

The source is a human donor with classical Hodgkin lymphoma. This chain connects TRBV12-5 to TRBJ1-2; D ambiguous. The source material was CD4+ T cells from blood, sampled before the fourth cycle of nivolumab. The CDR3 nucleotides are TGTGCTAGTGGACCAAGAGTGGAGTGGGTCTATGGCTACACCTTC. Its protein is CASGPRVEWVYGYTF.